This passage covers 19 T cell receptor beta chains from one sample sequenced in a study of molecular identifiers for immune sequencing clone quantification. TCRdb passed the PCR reads through MiXCR, listing each CDR3 protein once. Of tens of thousands of distinct CDR3 sequences detected, about a sixth appear once; the ten largest clones hold 1.5%. Sequenced input: naive CD8+ T cells from blood, with Jurkat cell RNA spiked in. Subset of the sample: FACS-sorted CD8+CD4-CCR7+CD45RA+ naive T cells. The receptors here all came from a human donor in good health. Some libraries in this study had Jurkat cell RNA spiked in.

This clonotype appeared many times. The rearrangement uses TRBV6-5 and TRBJ2-1; TRBD2 matches at 7 bases. The germline CDR1 and CDR2 sequences are MNHEY and SVGAGI. V trimming: 5 bases; J trimming: 7 bases; junction bases outside the gene matches: 11. This CDR3 region has 15 residues. The CDR3 sequence is CASSGGGGPGNEQFF. The DNA for the CDR3 is TGTGCCAGCAGTGGGGGGGGAGGGCCGGGGAATGAGCAGTTCTTC.

This clonotype has at least ten counts. This CDR3 reads CASSQVYPRDFGSDTQYF. The CDR3, as DNA: TGTGCCAGCAGCCAAGTTTATCCCCGGGACTTCGGGTCGGATACGCAGTATTTT. The chain uses TRBV4-2 and TRBJ2-3, with D possibly TRBD2 on 6 matching bases. Trimming stripped 1 base from V and 6 bases from J, with 23 bases between. Germline CDR1 and CDR2: LGHNA and YNFKEQ. The CDR3 contains 18 residues.

Many counts were recorded for this clonotype. The rearrangement joins TRBV7-9 to TRBJ2-3, with no clear D. Trimming removed 4 bases from V and 4 bases from J, with 6 bases in between. The CDR3 contains 12 residues. The germline CDR1 and CDR2 sequences are SEHNR and FQNEAQ (reference sequence). CDR3 nucleotides: TGTGCCAGCAGCTCGGATTCAGATACGCAGTATTTT. It translates to CASSSDSDTQYF.

This clonotype appeared many times. The rearrangement joins TRBV29-1 to TRBJ2-1, with D unclear. Germline V gene sequence: CDR1 SQVTM, CDR2 ANQGSEA. This CDR3 has 13 residues. Trimming pared 0 bases from V and 12 bases from J, leaving 15 bases between. The chain's CDR3 is CSVEESSLVVQFF. CDR3 DNA: TGCAGCGTTGAAGAGTCCAGTCTAGTTGTGCAGTTCTTC.

The rearrangement joins TRBV4-3 to TRBJ2-7; D could derive from TRBD1 or TRBD2 (5 bases each). V was cut by 0 bases and J by 6 bases, with 18 bases left in between. Germline assignment: CDR1 LGHNA and CDR2 YSLEER. The CDR3 loop spans 16 amino acids. The CDR3 bases are TGCGCCAGCAGCCAAGATGGGGCGGGTACCCCCCTCGAGCAGTACTTC. Translation gives CASSQDGAGTPLEQYF.

This clonotype was counted at least ten times. The chain links TRBV30 to TRBJ2-7; 10 bases are a match to TRBD2. CDR3 size: 14 residues. V dropped 1 base and J dropped 3; count of bases not matched to a gene: 3. Germline V gene lookup returns CDR1 GTSNPN and CDR2 SVGIG (reference sequence). The CDR3 bases are TGTGCCTGGAGTGCCCTAGCGGGAGTCTACGAGCAGTACTTC. Its translation: CAWSALAGVYEQYF.

In its sample, this clonotype was seen many times. The chain joins TRBV30 to TRBJ2-2; 12 bases agree with TRBD2. Germline V gene lookup returns CDR1 GTSNPN and CDR2 SVGIG (reference sequence). The CDR3 contains 15 residues. V shed 5 bases and J 1 base; nucleotides not matched to a gene: 2. CDR3 coding DNA: TGTGCCTGGCAGGGACTAGCGGGGAACACCGGGGAGCTGTTTTTT. It translates to CAWQGLAGNTGELFF. The full variable domain, rest sourced from reference TRBV30 and TRBJ2-2, is SQTIHQWPATLVQPVGSPLSLECTVEGTSNPNLYWYRQAAGRGLQLLFYSVGIGQISSEVPQNLSASRPQDRQFILSSKKLLLSDSGFYLCAWQGLAGNTGELFFGEGSRLTVL.

The chain recombines TRBV5-1 with TRBJ2-2, with 9 bases matching TRBD2. Germline CDR1 and CDR2: SGHRS and YFSETQ. The CDR3 spans 14 residues. The V gene end was trimmed by 9 bases and the J gene end by 2 bases; junction bases not matched to a gene: 5. The CDR3 is CATRTSANTGELFF. CDR3 nucleotides: TGCGCCACGAGGACTAGCGCTAACACCGGGGAGCTGTTTTTT.

This clonotype was found many times. V is TRBV24-1 and J is TRBJ2-2; the D gene is possibly TRBD2 (6 bases). Trimming removed 2 bases from V and 5 bases from J, with 11 bases in between. CDR3 size: 15 residues. CDR1 is KGHDR and CDR2 is SFDVKD in the germline V gene. This CDR3 reads CATSDSRLDTGELFF. The CDR3 nucleotides are TGTGCCACCAGTGATTCCAGACTAGATACCGGGGAGCTGTTTTTT.

This clonotype showed up many times. The CDR3 here is CASSLAVQSYGYTF. The CDR3 DNA sequence: TGTGCCAGCAGCTTGGCCGTCCAGTCCTATGGCTACACCTTC. This chain joins TRBV5-5 and TRBJ1-2; D remains ambiguous. Germline lookup yields CDR1 SGHKS and CDR2 YYEKEE (reference sequence). The V end was cut by 0 bases, the J end by 4 bases, with 10 bases between. This CDR3 region has 14 residues.

There are many counts of this clonotype. The gene calls are TRBV27 and TRBJ2-7; 9 bases fit TRBD2. The germline CDR1 and CDR2 sequences are MNHEY and SMNVEV (reference sequence). The V gene end was trimmed by 3 bases and the J gene end by 2 bases; junction bases not matched to a gene: 8. This CDR3 is built from 16 residues. The CDR3 nucleotides read TGTGCCAGCAGTTTCTCTAGCGGGGTCGTGCCCTACGAGCAGTACTTC. This gives the protein CASSFSSGVVPYEQYF.

This clonotype showed up many times. Sequence at one end of the junction differs from germline and may be a read error. The chain joins TRBV28 to TRBJ2-3; perhaps TRBD1 as D (5 bases). Germline values: CDR1 MDHEN, CDR2 SYDVKM. This CDR3 region has 14 residues. As DNA, the CDR3 is TGTGCCAGCGGTTTAGGGGAAGTCCCCGATACGCAGTATTTT. Translated: CASGLGEVPDTQYF.

This clonotype was seen ten or more times. J is TRBJ1-1 and V is TRBV4-2; D is possibly TRBD1 (5 bases). CDR1 and CDR2 from the germline V gene are LGHNA and YNFKEQ. The V gene lost 1 base and the J gene lost 3 bases, with 15 bases spanning the gap. This CDR3 has 16 residues. CDR3 nucleotide sequence: TGTGCCAGCAGCCAAGGTTTCGTGACAGCGGACACTGAAGCTTTCTTT. Translating gives CASSQGFVTADTEAFF.

This clonotype was found many times. J is TRBJ1-1 and V is TRBV4-1; D not certain. Germline-derived CDR1 and CDR2 are MGHRA and YSYEKL. CDR3 size: 13 residues. V was pared by 2 bases and J by 1 base, with 5 bases between. The CDR3 nucleotides read TGCGCCAGCAGCCAACCAGGGAACACTGAAGCTTTCTTT. Amino acid sequence: CASSQPGNTEAFF.

In this sample, this clonotype is medium-sized. The rearrangement joins TRBV29-1 to TRBJ1-1; perhaps TRBD1 as D (6 bases). Germline CDR1 and CDR2: SQVTM and ANQGSEA. This CDR3 spans 15 amino acids. V was pared by 0 bases and J by 3 bases, with 14 bases between. The CDR3 here is CSVEELARGYTEAFF. The CDR3 coding sequence is TGCAGCGTTGAAGAGCTGGCCAGGGGTTACACTGAAGCTTTCTTT.

Many counts were recorded for this clonotype. The chain employs TRBV19 and TRBJ2-1; 7 positions agree with TRBD2. Trimming cost V 6 bases and J 1 base; bases outside gene matches: 3. The CDR3 has 14 amino acids. Germline V gives CDR1 LNHDA, CDR2 SQIVND (reference sequence). CDR3 bases: TGTGCCAGTAGAGAGCGGGAATCCTACAATGAGCAGTTCTTC. Its translation: CASRERESYNEQFF.

With regard to this clonotype: This may stem from a read error, because a much larger clone lies one nucleotide away. The CDR3 protein is CASSPTGTGALHF. The CDR3 DNA follows: TGTGCCAGCAGTCCCACAGGGACGGGGGCCCTCCACTTT. The chain links TRBV27 to TRBJ1-6, with D maybe TRBD1 (6 bases). Deletions cut 5 bases from V and 14 bases from J, with 16 bases between. The CDR3 contains 13 residues. Germline V gene data show CDR1 as MNHEY and CDR2 as SMNVEV (reference sequence).

Concerning this clonotype itself: A junction boundary mismatches the germline segment, possibly from a read error. The chain combines TRBV11-2 with TRBJ2-1; D possibly corresponds to TRBD2 (6 bases). The CDR3 consists of 17 residues. Germline V gives CDR1 SGHAT, CDR2 FQNNGV. The CDR3 reads CGSSLRKAGLAYNEQFF. CDR3 nucleotide sequence: TGTGGCAGCAGCTTACGAAAAGCGGGCCTCGCATACAATGAGCAGTTCTTC.

This clonotype showed up many times. The chain is built from TRBV19 and TRBJ2-1, with 7 bases lining up with TRBD2. Germline V lookup: CDR1 LNHDA, CDR2 SQIVND (reference sequence). The junction had 4 bases not matched to a gene; V was cut back by 6 bases and J by 5 bases. The CDR3 length is 13 residues. This CDR3 reads CASSKGLHNEQFF. CDR3 bases: TGTGCCAGTAGCAAGGGACTACACAATGAGCAGTTCTTC.